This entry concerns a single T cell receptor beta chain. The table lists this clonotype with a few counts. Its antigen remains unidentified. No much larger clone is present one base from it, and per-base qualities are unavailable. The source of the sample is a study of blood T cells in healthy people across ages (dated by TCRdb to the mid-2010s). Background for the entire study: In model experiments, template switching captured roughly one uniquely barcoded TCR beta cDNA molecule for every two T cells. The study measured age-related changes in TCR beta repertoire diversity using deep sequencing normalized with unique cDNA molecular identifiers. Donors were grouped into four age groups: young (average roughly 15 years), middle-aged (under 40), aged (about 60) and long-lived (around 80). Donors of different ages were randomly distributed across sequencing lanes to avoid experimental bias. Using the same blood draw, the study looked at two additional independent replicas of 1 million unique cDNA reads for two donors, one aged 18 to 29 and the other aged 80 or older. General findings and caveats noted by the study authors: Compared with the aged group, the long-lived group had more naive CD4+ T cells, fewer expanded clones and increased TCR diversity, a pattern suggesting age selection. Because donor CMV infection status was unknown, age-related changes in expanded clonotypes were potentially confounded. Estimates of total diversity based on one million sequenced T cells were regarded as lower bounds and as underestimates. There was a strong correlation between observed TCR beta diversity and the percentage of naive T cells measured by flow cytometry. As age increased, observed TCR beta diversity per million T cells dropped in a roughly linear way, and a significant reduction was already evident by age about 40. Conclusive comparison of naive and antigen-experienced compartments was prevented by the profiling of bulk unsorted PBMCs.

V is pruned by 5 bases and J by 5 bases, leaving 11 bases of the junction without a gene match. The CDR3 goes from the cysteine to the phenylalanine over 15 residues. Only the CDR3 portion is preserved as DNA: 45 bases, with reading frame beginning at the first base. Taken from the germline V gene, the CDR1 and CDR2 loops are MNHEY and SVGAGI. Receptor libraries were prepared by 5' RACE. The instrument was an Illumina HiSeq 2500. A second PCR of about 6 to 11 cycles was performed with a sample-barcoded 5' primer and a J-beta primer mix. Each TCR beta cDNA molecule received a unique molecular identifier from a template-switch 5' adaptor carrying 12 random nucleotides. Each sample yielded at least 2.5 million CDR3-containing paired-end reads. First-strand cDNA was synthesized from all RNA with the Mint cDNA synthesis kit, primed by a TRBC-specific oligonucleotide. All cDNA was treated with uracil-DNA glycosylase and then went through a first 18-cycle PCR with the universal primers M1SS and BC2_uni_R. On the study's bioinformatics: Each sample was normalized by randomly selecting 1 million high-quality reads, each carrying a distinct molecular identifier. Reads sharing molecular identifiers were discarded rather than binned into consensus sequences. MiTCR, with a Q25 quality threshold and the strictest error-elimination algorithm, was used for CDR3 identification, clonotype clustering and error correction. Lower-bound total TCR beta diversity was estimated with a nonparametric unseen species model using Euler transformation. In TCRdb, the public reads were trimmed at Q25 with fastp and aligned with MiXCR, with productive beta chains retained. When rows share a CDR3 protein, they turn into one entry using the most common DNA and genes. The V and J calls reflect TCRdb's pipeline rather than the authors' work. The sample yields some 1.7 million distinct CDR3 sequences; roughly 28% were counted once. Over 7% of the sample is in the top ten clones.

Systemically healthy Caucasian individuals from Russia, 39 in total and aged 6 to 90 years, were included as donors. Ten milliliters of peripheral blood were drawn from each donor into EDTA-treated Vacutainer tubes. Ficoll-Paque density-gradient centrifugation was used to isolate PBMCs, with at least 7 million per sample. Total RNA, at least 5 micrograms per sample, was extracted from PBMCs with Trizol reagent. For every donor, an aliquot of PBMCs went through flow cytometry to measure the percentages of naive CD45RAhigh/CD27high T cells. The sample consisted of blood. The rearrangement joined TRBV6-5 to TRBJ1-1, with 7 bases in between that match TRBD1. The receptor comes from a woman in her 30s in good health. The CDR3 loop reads CASSESDRASTEAFF. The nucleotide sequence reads TGTGCCAGCAGTGAATCAGACAGGGCTTCGACTGAAGCTTTCTTT.